These 5 T cell receptor beta chains came from one sample sequenced in a study of T cell responses to AZD1222 COVID-19 vaccine. Assay: immunoSEQ multiplex PCR; the TCRdb copy retains only in-frame clones and omits some. This sample carries more than 150,000 clones, roughly 91% of them seen once, and the ten largest clones take roughly 0.99%. The sample was peripheral blood, taken on day 0 of AZD1222 vaccination. These receptors all come from an adult in good health.

The V gene is TRBV7-8, the J gene TRBJ2-1, with 8 nucleotides matching TRBD2. The junction had 12 bases not matched to a gene; V was cut back by 1 base and J by 7 bases. The germline V gene has CDR1 SGHVS and CDR2 FQNEAQ. The CDR3 length is 17 residues. DNA of the CDR3: TGTGCCAGCAGCTTAGGTGGCGGAGCGGGGGCCTGGAATGAGCAGTTCTTC. Protein sequence: CASSLGGGAGAWNEQFF.

The chain has TRBV28 and TRBJ2-1, with D possibly being TRBD2 (7 bases). Trimming removed 11 bases at V and 9 bases at J, with 20 bases between. The CDR3 contains 13 residues. Germline V CDR1 and CDR2: MDHEN, SYDVKM. The DNA of the CDR3 is TGTGCCGGTAGGGGGGGCTGGTCCAGTGAGCAGTTCTTC. This gives the protein CAGRGGWSSEQFF.

This chain connects TRBV3-1 (or the pseudogene TRBV3-2) to TRBJ1-3; D remains ambiguous. This CDR3 spans 12 amino acids. Germline V gene data show CDR1 as LGHDT and CDR2 as YNNKEL (reference sequence). V was trimmed by 4 bases and J by 3 bases, leaving 4 bases between them. The CDR3 loop is CASSPLGNTIYF. DNA of the CDR3: TGTGCCAGCAGCCCCCTTGGAAACACCATATATTTT.

J is TRBJ2-7 and V is TRBV7-2; tentatively, D is TRBD2 (7 bases). Germline V gene lookup returns CDR1 SGHTA and CDR2 FQGNSA. Trimming pared 1 base from V and 6 bases from J, leaving 10 bases between. The CDR3 loop spans 13 amino acids. In DNA, the CDR3 is TGTGCCAGCAGCTTAGTGGGAGGGGGCGAGCAGTACTTC. Protein: CASSLVGGGEQYF.

V usage is TRBV28 and J usage is TRBJ1-1; D call uncertain. Germline V gene data show CDR1 as MDHEN and CDR2 as SYDVKM. CDR3 length: 15 amino acids. V was shortened by 5 bases and J by 6 bases, with 19 bases between the two germline ends. CDR3: CASSPALSTGAEAFF. The CDR3 DNA is TGTGCCAGCAGTCCCGCGTTGTCCACGGGCGCTGAAGCTTTCTTT.